This record concerns one T cell receptor (beta chain) sequence. For Graves' hyperthyroidism to be stable, ophthalmopathy could not progress within 18 months. Cells are PBMCs isolated from roughly 10 ml of fresh blood. These data belong to a study of T cells in Graves' hyperthyroidism and ophthalmopathy. What was amplified from RNA transcripts were TCR beta CDR3 regions. First-round RT-PCR of the TCR CDR3 relied on the HTBI primer set. TCRdb ran MiXCR on the multiplex PCR reads and lists one entry per CDR3 protein. The sample contains about 700,000 distinct CDR3 sequences, 14% of which appear only once. Germline V gene sequence: CDR1 SNHLY, CDR2 FYNNEI. The CDR3 runs to 13 residues. The V end was cut by 4 bases, the J end by 14 bases, with 15 bases between.

The origin of this receptor is a woman in her late teens or twenties with Graves' hyperthyroidism. The J gene is TRBJ1-6, the V gene TRBV2; possible D gene TRBD1, 5 bases. The sample was blood. CDR3 sequence (DNA): TGTGCCAGCAGTGTGGCCCGCCCGGGGGCCCTCCACTTT. Protein: CASSVARPGALHF.